This T cell receptor (beta chain) was sequenced during a study of blood T cell repertoires in COVID-19 (TCRdb year 2020). Study-level background: The collaborator samples originated in the United States, Italy and Spain and spanned the acute and convalescent phases of COVID-19. The material from the prospective study consisted of cDNA or gDNA derived from T cells, B-cell-depleted T cells, or PBMCs. The repertoires were released in a freely available public database meant as a resource for research on the immune response to SARS-CoV-2. Nearly every sample came with metadata listing a de-identified subject ID, COVID-19 status, age in years and sex. Samples were obtained from the ongoing ImmuneRACE study (first 160 participants) and from 1,000 to 1,500 subjects provided by 6 global collaborators. Where available, HLA class I and class II types were taken from metadata supplied by the sample provider and were not determined by assay-based typing. Subjects who had been exposed to COVID-19, were actively infected with it, or had recovered from it provided the deeply sampled blood TCRbeta repertoires that made up the dataset. The research as a whole found: The quantity of clinical and demographic metadata differed by source and by participant and was supplied without curation.

Collaborating institutions collected whole blood in K2EDTA tubes following their own protocols. For TCRbeta analysis, collaborators shipped samples as frozen whole blood, isolated PBMCs, or DNA extracted from either of those sample types. TCRbeta CDR3 regions were amplified from genomic DNA by means of the immunoSEQ Assay, a bias-controlled multiplex PCR. The authors' analysis ran thus. The number of nucleated cells in each sample was estimated from the amplification of reference gene primers within the assay. Sequence reads were collapsed and filtered to measure the absolute abundance of every unique TCRbeta CDR3 rearrangement. For each sample, productive Simpson clonality was calculated as the square root of Simpson's diversity index over productive rearrangements. The immuneACCESS repertoire file appears here via TCRdb, limited to in-frame rearrangements. These files lack a portion of the clones; in checked studies, under half of the deficit traces to unresolved V genes, and the cause of the others is not known. V, J and clone size are taken as reported in that table, and D and trimming were inferred from the DNA itself. The sample yields roughly 170,000 clones; more than 75% were counted once. 2.7% of the sample is taken by the ten largest.

The sample holds a few counts of this clone. It lacks a known antigen. No much larger clone is present one base from it, and per-base qualities are unavailable. V is cut back by 5 bases and J by 2 bases, with 10 bases in the junction unmatched. Looking up the germline V gene (reference sequence) yields CDR1 SEHNR and CDR2 FQNEAQ. The CDR3 contains 20 residues, cysteine and phenylalanine counted. CDR3 DNA only is kept here, 60 bases in frame from base 1. Sequencing was done on a sample of peripheral blood. This TCR derives from a man aged 35 to 55 with active or convalescent COVID-19. The chain links TRBV7-9 with TRBJ2-6; 15 central nucleotides agree with TRBD2. The CDR3 region reads CASSTGLAGGPVTGANVLTF. The nucleotides read TGTGCCAGCAGCACCGGACTAGCGGGGGGGCCGGTAACTGGGGCCAACGTCCTGACTTTC. With the portions outside the CDR3 filled from the reference TRBV7-9 and TRBJ2-6 genes, the complete variable region becomes DTGVSQNPRHKITKRGQNVTFRCDPISEHNRLYWYRQTLGQGPEFLTYFQNEAQLEKSRLLSDRFSAERPKGSFSTLEIQRTEQGDSAMYLCASSTGLAGGPVTGANVLTFGAGSRLTVL.